Listed here are 28 T cell receptor beta chains from one sample, sequenced in a study of T cells after yellow fever vaccination. One entry per CDR3 protein, called by TCRdb with MiXCR from the 5' RACE reads. The profile shows about 400,000 distinct CDR3 sequences, roughly 6.2% of them singletons. Source: PBMCs, taken 5 days after the yellow fever booster vaccination. All receptors come from a man younger than 40 who received the YFV17D yellow fever vaccine.

This clonotype was detected many times. The chain carries TRBV13 and TRBJ2-7; the D is unclear. CDR1 is PRHDT, CDR2 FYEKMQ, per germline (reference sequence). This CDR3 spans 10 amino acids. The V end lost 11 bases, the J end lost 3 bases, and 8 bases lay between the germline ends. CDR3 sequence: CAPGGYEQYF. The CDR3 DNA reads TGTGCCCCCGGCGGCTACGAGCAGTACTTC.

This clonotype was found many times. The chain uses TRBV18 and TRBJ2-3; 10 bases fit TRBD2. The germline gives CDR1 KGHSH, CDR2 LQKENI. J gave up 1 base and V 4 bases, and 5 bases lay outside the gene matches. CDR3 length equals 16 residues. The CDR3 nucleotides read TGTGCCAGCTCACTGACCGGGACTAGCGGCACAGATACGCAGTATTTT. Protein sequence: CASSLTGTSGTDTQYF.

The genes are TRBV28 and TRBJ2-1; TRBD2 matches 7 bases. Looked up from germline, CDR1 is MDHEN and CDR2 is SYDVKM. The CDR3 totals 15 residues. Unmatched junction bases numbered 7, after V lost 3 bases and J lost 5 bases. This chain's CDR3 is CASSFSGAGNNEQFF. DNA for the CDR3: TGTGCCAGCAGTTTTTCCGGAGCGGGAAACAATGAGCAGTTCTTC. Full variable domain (missing parts from reference TRBV28 and TRBJ2-1): DVKVTQSSRYLVKRTGEKVFLECVQDMDHENMFWYRQDPGLGLRLIYFSYDVKMKEKGDIPEGYSVSREKKERFSLILESASTNQTSMYLCASSFSGAGNNEQFFGPGTRLTVL.

This chain joins TRBV20-1 and TRBJ2-7, with a tentative D call TRBD2 (7 bases). The CDR3 extends over 16 amino acids. Per the germline V gene, CDR1 is DFQATT and CDR2 is SNEGSKA (reference sequence). V was shortened by 0 bases and J by 4 bases, with 19 bases between the two germline ends. The CDR3 protein is CSARDRGRTSGYEQYF. The CDR3 nucleotides read TGCAGTGCTAGAGATAGGGGGAGGACTAGTGGGTACGAGCAGTACTTC.

The gene calls are TRBV11-2 and TRBJ2-1; D ambiguous. The CDR3 spans 12 residues. V lost 1 base and J 10 bases, leaving 8 bases between the germline ends. Per germline, CDR1 SGHAT and CDR2 FQNNGV. Written as DNA, the CDR3 is TGTGCCAGCAGCTTAGCACCCCCCGAGCAGTTCTTC. As protein: CASSLAPPEQFF.

This clonotype was seen ten or more times. V and J are TRBV6-5 and TRBJ2-5; 8 bases are shared with TRBD1. The CDR3 covers 15 residues. Germline V CDR1 and CDR2: MNHEY, SVGAGI. V lost 4 bases, J lost 2 bases, and 6 bases stayed unmatched. In nucleotides, the CDR3 is TGTGCCAGCAGTTTACAGGGGGATATACAAGAGACCCAGTACTTC. Its translation is CASSLQGDIQETQYF.

Only a few counts were recorded for this clonotype. The V and J genes are TRBV4-2 and TRBJ1-5; D is uncertain. Trimming removed 0 bases at V and 0 bases at J, with 6 bases between. CDR3 length equals 15 residues. CDR1 is LGHNA, CDR2 YNFKEQ, per germline. CDR3 sequence: CASSQEADSNQPQHF. CDR3 bases: TGTGCCAGCAGCCAAGAGGCAGATAGCAATCAGCCCCAGCATTTT.

This rearrangement joins TRBV19 to TRBJ2-6, with 7 bases aligning to TRBD2. Trimming removed 7 bases from V and 0 bases from J; junction bases left unmatched: 6. This CDR3 has 16 residues. The germline V gene encodes CDR1 LNHDA and CDR2 SQIVND (reference sequence). CDR3 residues: CASNPGGSSGANVLTF. The DNA of the CDR3 is TGTGCCAGTAACCCGGGAGGTAGCTCTGGGGCCAACGTCCTGACTTTC.

CDR3 in amino acids: CASSMEPTANYGYTF. CDR3 in DNA: TGTGCCAGTAGTATGGAACCGACAGCAAACTATGGCTACACCTTC. The rearrangement uses TRBV19 and TRBJ1-2, with D tentatively TRBD1 (5 bases). Germline CDR1 is LNHDA and CDR2 is SQIVND (reference sequence). This CDR3 spans 15 amino acids. Trimming pared 3 bases from V and 2 bases from J, leaving 13 bases between.

The chain couples TRBV7-2 to TRBJ1-4, with TRBD1 matching 7 bases. Unmatched junction bases numbered 5, after V lost 1 base and J lost 9 bases. The germline V gene encodes CDR1 SGHTA and CDR2 FQGNSA. The CDR3 runs to 14 residues. The CDR3 sequence is CASSLEYRGQKLFF. The DNA for the CDR3 is TGTGCCAGCAGCTTAGAGTACAGGGGTCAAAAACTGTTTTTT.

There are many counts of this clonotype. The chain is built from TRBV18 and TRBJ2-7, with 9 bases lining up with TRBD2. The CDR3 consists of 15 residues. The V gene end was trimmed by 0 bases and the J gene end by 3 bases; junction bases not matched to a gene: 3. Germline V lookup: CDR1 KGHSH, CDR2 LQKENI. The CDR3 DNA follows: TGTGCCAGCTCACCACCGAGTAGCGGGAGCTACGAGCAGTACTTC. Encoded protein: CASSPPSSGSYEQYF. Full variable domain (missing parts from reference TRBV18 and TRBJ2-7): NAGVMQNPRHLVRRRGQEARLRCSPMKGHSHVYWYRQLPEEGLKFMVYLQKENIIDESGMPKERFSAEFPKEGPSILRIQQVVRGDSAAYFCASSPPSSGSYEQYFGPGTRLTVT.

This clonotype was seen a handful of times. The rearrangement uses TRBV6-2 or TRBV6-3 and TRBJ2-1; D unclear. In germline, CDR1 is MNHEY, CDR2 SVGEGT. The CDR3 is 13 residues long. Trimming pared 6 bases from V and 5 bases from J, leaving 11 bases between. The CDR3 sequence is CASRTGPDNEQFF. The DNA of the CDR3 is TGTGCCAGCAGAACCGGACCAGACAATGAGCAGTTCTTC.

This clonotype occurred a few times. CDR3 nucleotide sequence: TGTGCCAGCAGCGTCAGACGGGAGCTCAATGAGCAGTTCTTC. Translation: CASSVRRELNEQFF. The V and J genes are TRBV9 and TRBJ2-1; D perhaps matches TRBD2 (6 bases). CDR3 length: 14 amino acids. The germline V gene encodes CDR1 SGDLS and CDR2 YYNGEE. Trimming took 2 bases from V and 6 from J, leaving 12 bases between them.

This clonotype has at least ten counts. V usage is TRBV24-1 and J usage is TRBJ2-5, with 7 bases aligning to TRBD1. The CDR3 is 15 amino acids. Germline assignment: CDR1 KGHDR and CDR2 SFDVKD. Germline trimming cut 0 bases from V and 7 bases from J; bases unmatched to any gene: 7. This chain's CDR3 is CATSDLSAGGRTQYF. CDR3 DNA sequence: TGTGCCACCAGTGATTTGTCGGCAGGGGGTCGGACCCAGTACTTC.

This clonotype was observed a few times. The chain couples TRBV28 to TRBJ2-3; 11 bases agree with TRBD2. Unmatched junction bases numbered 9, after V lost 8 bases and J lost 2 bases. This CDR3 spans 16 amino acids. Germline V CDR1 and CDR2: MDHEN, SYDVKM. CDR3 sequence: CASGMGLAANTDTQYF. The DNA for the CDR3 is TGTGCCAGCGGGATGGGACTAGCGGCTAACACAGATACGCAGTATTTT.

This clonotype has a count of ten or more. The CDR3 reads CASSQRRDLSSYNEQFF. CDR3 bases: TGTGCCAGCAGCCAACGGCGGGACTTAAGCTCCTACAATGAGCAGTTCTTC. The V and J genes are TRBV14 and TRBJ2-1, with a weak D call TRBD2 (6 bases). The CDR3 has 17 residues. Germline CDR1 and CDR2: SGHDN and FVKESK. The germline V and J ends were trimmed by 2 bases and 0 bases, with 14 bases remaining between them.

This clonotype was seen only a few times. CDR3: CASSISGRAQETQYF. The CDR3, as DNA: TGTGCCAGCAGTATTAGCGGGAGGGCCCAGGAGACCCAGTACTTC. The V call is TRBV9, the J call TRBJ2-5, with TRBD2 matching 11 bases. The CDR3 runs to 15 residues. V shed 5 bases, J shed 5 bases, and the junction held 8 bases outside the gene matches. Germline V CDR1 and CDR2: SGDLS, YYNGEE.

The rearrangement uses TRBV20-1 and TRBJ2-4; D is unresolved. The CDR3 length is 15 residues. V lost 0 bases and J 0 bases, leaving 9 bases between the germline ends. Germline V lookup: CDR1 DFQATT, CDR2 SNEGSKA (reference sequence). The CDR3 is CSARDRVLAKNIQYF. The DNA of the CDR3 is TGCAGTGCTAGAGATCGGGTCCTAGCCAAAAACATTCAGTACTTC.

This clonotype was recorded at least ten times. The chain recombines TRBV12-5 with TRBJ2-5; 11 nucleotides align to TRBD2. The CDR3 sequence is 17 residues long. V was clipped by 6 bases and J by 2 bases; unmatched bases: 11. Germline assignment: CDR1 LGHNT and CDR2 FRNRAP. The CDR3 nucleotides read TGTGCTAGTGGCACCTCCGGACTAGCGGGCCCACAAGAGACCCAGTACTTC. Translated: CASGTSGLAGPQETQYF.

The rearrangement links TRBV20-1 to TRBJ2-7, with TRBD2 matching over 12 bases. Germline V gene sequence: CDR1 DFQATT, CDR2 SNEGSKA (reference sequence). V was pared by 0 bases and J by 9 bases, with 6 bases of the junction left unmatched. The CDR3 is 14 residues long. The CDR3, as DNA: TGCAGTGCTAGAGATCCGGGACTAGCGGGCGTGCAGTACTTC. As protein: CSARDPGLAGVQYF.

This clonotype was detected many times. The genes are TRBV20-1 and TRBJ2-1, with 7 bases fitting TRBD2. This CDR3 contains 14 residues. Germline V gene sequence: CDR1 DFQATT, CDR2 SNEGSKA (reference sequence). Trimming cost V 6 bases and J 7 bases; bases outside gene matches: 12. CDR3 protein: CSAPLLGGTNEQFF. The CDR3 nucleotides are TGCAGTGCCCCGCTATTGGGAGGGACTAATGAGCAGTTCTTC.

This clonotype showed up just a few times. The chain has TRBV20-1 and TRBJ2-1, with D possibly being TRBD2 (6 bases). This CDR3 contains 15 residues. V lost 2 bases, J lost 5 bases, and 16 bases lay in between. Looked up from germline, CDR1 is DFQATT and CDR2 is SNEGSKA (reference sequence). In DNA, the CDR3 is TGCAGTGCTAGAAGGGGAGGAACTCTTAACAATGAGCAGTTCTTC. It encodes CSARRGGTLNNEQFF.

This clonotype was found many times. The chain couples TRBV6-5 to TRBJ2-2; 14 bases align to TRBD2. CDR3 length: 19 amino acids. Germline CDR1 reads MNHEY; CDR2 reads SVGAGI. Trimming at V came to 0 bases and at J to 5 bases, leaving 8 bases not matched to a gene. As DNA, the CDR3 is TGTGCCAGCAGTTACTCGTTGAGACTAGCGGGAGGGAGAACCGGGGAGCTGTTTTTT. Translated, it gives CASSYSLRLAGGRTGELFF.

The chain joins TRBV19 to TRBJ1-1; 12 bases match TRBD1. Germline trimming cut 4 bases from V and 8 bases from J; bases unmatched to any gene: 11. Germline V gene lookup returns CDR1 LNHDA and CDR2 SQIVND (reference sequence). CDR3 length: 16 amino acids. This CDR3 reads CASSKPGQGASPEAFF. The CDR3 bases are TGTGCCAGTAGTAAGCCGGGACAGGGGGCCAGCCCCGAAGCTTTCTTT.

This clonotype was found many times. The chain is built from TRBV20-1 and TRBJ1-1; no firm D call. V was pared by 1 base and J by 6 bases, with 6 bases between. Germline V gene lookup returns CDR1 DFQATT and CDR2 SNEGSKA (reference sequence). The CDR3 loop spans 11 amino acids. CDR3 sequence: CSARVPPEAFF. For the CDR3, the DNA is TGCAGTGCTAGAGTCCCTCCTGAAGCTTTCTTT.

This clonotype was picked up a small number of times. The chain couples TRBV30 to TRBJ1-5; D perhaps matches TRBD1 (6 bases). Deletions cut 1 base from V and 7 bases from J, with 14 bases between. Germline V gene data show CDR1 as GTSNPN and CDR2 as SVGIG (reference sequence). CDR3 length: 14 residues. CDR3 sequence: CAWSELGAIQPQHF. DNA for the CDR3: TGTGCCTGGAGTGAGTTGGGGGCGATACAGCCCCAGCATTTT.

V and J are TRBV18 and TRBJ2-5, with D unresolved. The CDR3 extends over 14 amino acids. From germline, CDR1 is KGHSH and CDR2 LQKENI. V was pared by 3 bases and J by 1 base, with 9 bases between. The CDR3 spells CASSPDISQETQYF. In DNA form, the CDR3 reads TGTGCCAGCTCACCCGACATCAGCCAAGAGACCCAGTACTTC. The full variable domain, its missing parts supplied by reference TRBV18 and TRBJ2-5, is NAGVMQNPRHLVRRRGQEARLRCSPMKGHSHVYWYRQLPEEGLKFMVYLQKENIIDESGMPKERFSAEFPKEGPSILRIQQVVRGDSAAYFCASSPDISQETQYFGPGTRLLVL.

In this sample, this clonotype turned up many times. This chain links TRBV5-1 with TRBJ2-1; 9 bases are shared with TRBD2. Trimming at V came to 4 bases and at J to 5 bases, leaving 4 bases not matched to a gene. This CDR3 comprises 14 residues. The germline V gene encodes CDR1 SGHRS and CDR2 YFSETQ. The CDR3 reads CASSLGTSNNEQFF. DNA for the CDR3: TGCGCCAGCAGCCTCGGGACTAGCAACAATGAGCAGTTCTTC.